This TCR beta chain was identified during a study of technical replicates of blood from a handful of donors. CDR3 length: 15 amino acids. Germline V CDR1 and CDR2: MNHEY, SMNVEV (reference sequence). V shed 2 bases and J shed 1 base, with 11 bases lying between them. Sequenced by immunoSEQ multiplex PCR; TCRdb stores in-frame clones only, minus some. Among about 88,000 clones listed, around 94% were seen once. This rearrangement joins TRBV27 to TRBJ1-2, with D unresolved. This sequence originates from a human donor in good health. The sequenced sample consisted of T cells isolated from PBMCs. The CDR3 is CASSLAGVNNYGYTF. CDR3 DNA: TGTGCCAGCAGTTTAGCGGGTGTTAATAACTATGGCTACACCTTC.